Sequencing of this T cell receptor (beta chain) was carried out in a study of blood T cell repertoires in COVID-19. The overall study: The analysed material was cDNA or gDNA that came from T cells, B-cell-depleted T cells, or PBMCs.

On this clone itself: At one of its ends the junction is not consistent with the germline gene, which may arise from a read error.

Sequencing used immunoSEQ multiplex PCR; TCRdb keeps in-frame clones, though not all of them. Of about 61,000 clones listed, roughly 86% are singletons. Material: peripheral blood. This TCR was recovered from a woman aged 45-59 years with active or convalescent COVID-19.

CDR3 protein: CASSFWQATSARAF. The CDR3 DNA is TGTGCCAGCAGCTTCTGGCAGGCCACCTCCGCGAGAGCCTTC. This chain links TRBV5-6 with TRBJ1-2, with D unclear. Germline CDR1 is SGHDT and CDR2 is YYEEEE. This CDR3 contains 14 residues.